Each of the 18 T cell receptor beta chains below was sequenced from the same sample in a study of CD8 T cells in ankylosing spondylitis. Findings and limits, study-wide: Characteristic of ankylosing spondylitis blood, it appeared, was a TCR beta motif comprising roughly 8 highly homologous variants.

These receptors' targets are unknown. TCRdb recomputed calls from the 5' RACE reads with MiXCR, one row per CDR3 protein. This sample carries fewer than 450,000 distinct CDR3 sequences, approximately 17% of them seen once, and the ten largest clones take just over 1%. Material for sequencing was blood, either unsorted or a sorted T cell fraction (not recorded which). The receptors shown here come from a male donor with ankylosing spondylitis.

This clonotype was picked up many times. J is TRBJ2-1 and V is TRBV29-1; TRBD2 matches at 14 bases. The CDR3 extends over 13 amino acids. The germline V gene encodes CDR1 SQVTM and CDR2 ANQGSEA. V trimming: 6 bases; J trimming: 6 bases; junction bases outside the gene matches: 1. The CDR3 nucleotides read TGCAGCGTGGGACTAGCGGGAGCCAATGAGCAGTTCTTC. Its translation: CSVGLAGANEQFF.

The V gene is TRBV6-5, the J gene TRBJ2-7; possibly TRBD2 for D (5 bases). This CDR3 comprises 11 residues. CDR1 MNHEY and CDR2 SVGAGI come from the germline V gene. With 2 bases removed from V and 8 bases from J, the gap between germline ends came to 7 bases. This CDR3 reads CASSYEGQQYF. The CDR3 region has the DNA TGTGCCAGCAGTTACGAGGGCCAGCAGTACTTC.

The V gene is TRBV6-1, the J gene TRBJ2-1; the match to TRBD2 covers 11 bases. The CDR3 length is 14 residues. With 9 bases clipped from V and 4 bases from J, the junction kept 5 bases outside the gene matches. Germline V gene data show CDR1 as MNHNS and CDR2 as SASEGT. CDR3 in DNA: TGTGCCAGTGCGACTAGCGGGGCTTACAATGAGCAGTTCTTC. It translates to CASATSGAYNEQFF.

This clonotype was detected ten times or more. CDR3 DNA sequence: TGTGCCAGCTCACCAACATGGGCTATTGGGGTGAACACTGAAGCTTTCTTT. It specifies CASSPTWAIGVNTEAFF. The V and J genes are TRBV18 and TRBJ1-1; unclear D gene. The CDR3 contains 17 residues. Germline CDR1 reads KGHSH; CDR2 reads LQKENI. Trimming removed 2 bases from V and 0 bases from J, with 16 bases in between.

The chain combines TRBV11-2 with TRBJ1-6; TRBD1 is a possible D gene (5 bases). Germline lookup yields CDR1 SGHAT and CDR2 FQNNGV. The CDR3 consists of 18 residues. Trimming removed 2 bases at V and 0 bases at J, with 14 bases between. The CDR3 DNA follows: TGTGCCAGCAGCTTATGGAGGGGCGGAAGCTCCTATAATTCACCCCTCCACTTT. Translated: CASSLWRGGSSYNSPLHF.

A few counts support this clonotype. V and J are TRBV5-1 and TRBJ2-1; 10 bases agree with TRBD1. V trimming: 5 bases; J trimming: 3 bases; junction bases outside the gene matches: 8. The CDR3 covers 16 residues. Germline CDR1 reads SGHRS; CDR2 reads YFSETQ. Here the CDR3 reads CASRPPGTGDYNEQFF. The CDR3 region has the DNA TGCGCCAGCAGACCACCCGGGACAGGGGACTACAATGAGCAGTTCTTC.

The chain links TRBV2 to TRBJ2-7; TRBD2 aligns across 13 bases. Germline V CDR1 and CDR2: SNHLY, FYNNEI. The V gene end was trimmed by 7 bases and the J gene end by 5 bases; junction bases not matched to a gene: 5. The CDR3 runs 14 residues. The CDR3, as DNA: TGTGCCAGCAAGGGGACTAGCGGGGTCCACGAGCAGTACTTC. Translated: CASKGTSGVHEQYF.

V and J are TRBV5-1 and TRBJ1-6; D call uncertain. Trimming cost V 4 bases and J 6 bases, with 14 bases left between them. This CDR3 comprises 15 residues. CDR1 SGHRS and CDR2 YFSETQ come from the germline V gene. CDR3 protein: CASSGLGEFNSPLHF. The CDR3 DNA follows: TGCGCCAGCAGCGGTCTAGGAGAATTTAATTCACCCCTCCACTTT.

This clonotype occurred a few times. This chain's CDR3 is CASSRTSYQPQHF. CDR3 bases: TGTGCCAGCAGCCGGACTTCTTATCAGCCCCAGCATTTT. This chain connects TRBV12-3 or TRBV12-4 to TRBJ1-5; D is undetermined. This CDR3 comprises 13 residues. V lost 6 bases, J lost 5 bases, and 11 bases lay in between.

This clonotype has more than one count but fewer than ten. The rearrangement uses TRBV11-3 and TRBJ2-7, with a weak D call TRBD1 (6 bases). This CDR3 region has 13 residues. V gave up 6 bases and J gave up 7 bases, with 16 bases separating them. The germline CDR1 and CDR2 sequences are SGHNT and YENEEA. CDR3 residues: CASSKGRGKEQYF. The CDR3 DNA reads TGTGCCAGCAGTAAGGGCAGGGGTAAAGAGCAGTACTTC.

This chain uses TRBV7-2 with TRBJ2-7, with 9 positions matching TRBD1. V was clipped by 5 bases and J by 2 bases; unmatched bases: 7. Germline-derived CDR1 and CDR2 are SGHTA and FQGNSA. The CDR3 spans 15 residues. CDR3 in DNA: TGTGCCAGCAGCCCGGACAGGGGTGGACCCTACGAGCAGTACTTC. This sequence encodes CASSPDRGGPYEQYF.

The CDR3 nucleotides are TGTGCCAGCAGGGGGCGTGGCGGGAGGGCCATGAATGAGCAGTTCTTC. Encoded protein: CASRGRGGRAMNEQFF. V usage is TRBV7-2 and J usage is TRBJ2-1; 9 bases are a match to TRBD2. V was pared by 6 bases and J by 7 bases, with 13 bases of the junction left unmatched. The CDR3 is 16 amino acids. The germline V gene has CDR1 SGHTA and CDR2 FQGNSA.

CDR3 coding DNA: TGTGCCAGCAGTTTGGGGACTGGTACCCATGAGCAGTTCTTC. Its protein product is CASSLGTGTHEQFF. The chain joins TRBV12-3 or TRBV12-4 to TRBJ2-1; D is possibly TRBD2 (6 bases). Trimming removed 3 bases from V and 8 bases from J, with 14 bases in between. This CDR3 contains 14 residues.

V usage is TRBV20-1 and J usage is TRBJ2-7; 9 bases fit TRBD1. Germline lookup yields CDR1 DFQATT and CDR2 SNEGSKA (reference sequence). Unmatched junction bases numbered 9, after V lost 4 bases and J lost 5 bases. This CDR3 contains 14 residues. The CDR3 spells CSATGGTGFDEQYF. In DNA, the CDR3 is TGCAGTGCTACAGGAGGGACAGGGTTCGACGAGCAGTACTTC.

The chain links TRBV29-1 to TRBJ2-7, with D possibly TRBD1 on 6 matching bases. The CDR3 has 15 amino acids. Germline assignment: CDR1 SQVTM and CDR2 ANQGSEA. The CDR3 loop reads CRPPDPGHGHYEQYF. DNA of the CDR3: TGCAGGCCGCCGGACCCGGGACACGGTCACTACGAGCAGTACTTC.

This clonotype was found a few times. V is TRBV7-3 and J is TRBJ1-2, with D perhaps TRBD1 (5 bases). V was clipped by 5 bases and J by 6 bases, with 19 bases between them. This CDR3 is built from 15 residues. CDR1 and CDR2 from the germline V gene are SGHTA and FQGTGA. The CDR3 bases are TGTGCCAGCAGCCCAGGGAGGGGCCTAGGGGATGGCTACACCTTC. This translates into CASSPGRGLGDGYTF.

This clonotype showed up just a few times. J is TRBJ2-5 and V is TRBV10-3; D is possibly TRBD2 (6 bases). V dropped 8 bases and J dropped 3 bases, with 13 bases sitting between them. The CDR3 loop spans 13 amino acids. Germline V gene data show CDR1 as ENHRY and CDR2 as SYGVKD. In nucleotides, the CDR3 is TGTGCCATCGGAGGGACCCAAGAAGAGACCCAGTACTTC. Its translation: CAIGGTQEETQYF.

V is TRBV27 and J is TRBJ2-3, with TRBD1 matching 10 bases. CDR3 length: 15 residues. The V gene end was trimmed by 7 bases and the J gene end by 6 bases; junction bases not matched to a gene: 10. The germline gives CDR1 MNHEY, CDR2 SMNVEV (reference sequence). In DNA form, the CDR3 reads TGTGCCAGCACCAGGACAGGGGGGACTACGGATACGCAGTATTTT. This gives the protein CASTRTGGTTDTQYF.